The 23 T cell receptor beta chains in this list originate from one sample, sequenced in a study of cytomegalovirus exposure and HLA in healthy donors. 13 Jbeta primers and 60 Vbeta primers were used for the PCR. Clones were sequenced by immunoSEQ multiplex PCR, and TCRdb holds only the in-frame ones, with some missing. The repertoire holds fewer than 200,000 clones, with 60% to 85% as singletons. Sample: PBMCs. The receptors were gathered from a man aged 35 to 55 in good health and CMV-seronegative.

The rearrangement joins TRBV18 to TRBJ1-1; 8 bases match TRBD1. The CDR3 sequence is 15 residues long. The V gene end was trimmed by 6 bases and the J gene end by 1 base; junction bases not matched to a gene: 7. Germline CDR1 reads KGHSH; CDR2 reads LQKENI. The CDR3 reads CASSRTGLENTEAFF. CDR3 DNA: TGTGCCAGCTCCCGGACAGGGCTGGAGAACACTGAAGCTTTCTTT. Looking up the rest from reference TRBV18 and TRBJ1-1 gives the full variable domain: NAGVMQNPRHLVRRRGQEARLRCSPMKGHSHVYWYRQLPEEGLKFMVYLQKENIIDESGMPKERFSAEFPKEGPSILRIQQVVRGDSAAYFCASSRTGLENTEAFFGQGTRLTVV.

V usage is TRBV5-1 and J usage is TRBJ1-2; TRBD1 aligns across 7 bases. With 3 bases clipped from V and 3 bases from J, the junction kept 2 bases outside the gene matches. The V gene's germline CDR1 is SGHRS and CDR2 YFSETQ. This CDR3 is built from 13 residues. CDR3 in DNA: TGCGCCAGCAGCTCCACAGGGGACTATGGCTACACCTTC. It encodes CASSSTGDYGYTF.

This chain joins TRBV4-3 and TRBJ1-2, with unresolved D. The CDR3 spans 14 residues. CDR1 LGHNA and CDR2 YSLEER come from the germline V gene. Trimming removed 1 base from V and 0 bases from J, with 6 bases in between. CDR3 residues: CASSQAVANYGYTF. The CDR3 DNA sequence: TGCGCCAGCAGCCAAGCAGTCGCTAACTATGGCTACACCTTC.

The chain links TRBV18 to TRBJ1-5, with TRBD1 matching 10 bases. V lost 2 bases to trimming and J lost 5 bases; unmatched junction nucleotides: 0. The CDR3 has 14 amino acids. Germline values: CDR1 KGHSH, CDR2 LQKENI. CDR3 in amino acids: CASSPGTGDQPQHF. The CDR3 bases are TGTGCCAGCTCACCAGGGACAGGGGATCAGCCCCAGCATTTT.

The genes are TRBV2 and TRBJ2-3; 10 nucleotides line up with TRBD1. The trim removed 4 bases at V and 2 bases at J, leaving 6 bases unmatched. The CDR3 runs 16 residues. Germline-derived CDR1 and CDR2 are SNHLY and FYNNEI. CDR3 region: CASSVSDRGTTDTQYF. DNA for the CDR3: TGTGCCAGCAGTGTCTCGGACAGGGGGACCACAGATACGCAGTATTTT. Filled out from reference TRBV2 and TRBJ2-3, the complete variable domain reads EPEVTQTPSHQVTQMGQEVILRCVPISNHLYFYWYRQILGQKVEFLVSFYNNEISEKSEIFDDQFSVERPDGSNFTLKIRSTKLEDSAMYFCASSVSDRGTTDTQYFGPGTRLTVL.

The CDR3, as DNA: TGTGCCAGCAGCGGGAGTGAGCAGTTCTTC. It specifies CASSGSEQFF. This chain uses TRBV9 with TRBJ2-1, with D unclear. Germline CDR1 and CDR2: SGDLS and YYNGEE. Trimming took off 3 bases at V and 9 bases at J, with 4 bases between the two ends. The CDR3 runs 10 residues.

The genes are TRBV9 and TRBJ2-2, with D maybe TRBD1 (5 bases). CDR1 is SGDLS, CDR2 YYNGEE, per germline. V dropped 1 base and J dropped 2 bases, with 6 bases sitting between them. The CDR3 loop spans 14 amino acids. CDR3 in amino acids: CASSVQGNTGELFF. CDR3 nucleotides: TGTGCCAGCAGCGTACAGGGAAACACCGGGGAGCTGTTTTTT.

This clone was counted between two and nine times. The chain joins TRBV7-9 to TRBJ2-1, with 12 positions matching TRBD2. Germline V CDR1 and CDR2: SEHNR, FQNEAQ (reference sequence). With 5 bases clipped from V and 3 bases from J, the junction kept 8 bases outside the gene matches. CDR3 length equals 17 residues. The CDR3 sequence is CASSQRLAGVGYNEQFF. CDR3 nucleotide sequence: TGTGCCAGCAGCCAAAGACTAGCGGGGGTCGGCTACAATGAGCAGTTCTTC.

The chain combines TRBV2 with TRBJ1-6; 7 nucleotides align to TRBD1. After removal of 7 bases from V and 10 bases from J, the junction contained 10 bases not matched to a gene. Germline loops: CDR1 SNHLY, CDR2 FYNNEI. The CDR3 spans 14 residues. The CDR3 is CASTPGPGGSPLHF. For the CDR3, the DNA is TGTGCCAGCACCCCCGGTCCAGGGGGGTCACCCCTCCACTTT.

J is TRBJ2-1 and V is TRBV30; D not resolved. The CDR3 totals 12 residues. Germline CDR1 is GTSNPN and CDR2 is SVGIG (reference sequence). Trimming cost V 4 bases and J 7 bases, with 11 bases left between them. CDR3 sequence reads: CAWMSDWNEQFF. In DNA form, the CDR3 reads TGTGCCTGGATGAGCGATTGGAATGAGCAGTTCTTC.

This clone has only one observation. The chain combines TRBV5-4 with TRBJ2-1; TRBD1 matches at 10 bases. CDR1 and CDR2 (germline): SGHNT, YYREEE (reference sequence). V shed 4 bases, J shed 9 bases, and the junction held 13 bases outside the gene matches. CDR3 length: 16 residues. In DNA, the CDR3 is TGTGCCAGCAGCAACTCCCGGGACAGGGGAGGGGGTGAGCAGTTCTTC. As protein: CASSNSRDRGGGEQFF.

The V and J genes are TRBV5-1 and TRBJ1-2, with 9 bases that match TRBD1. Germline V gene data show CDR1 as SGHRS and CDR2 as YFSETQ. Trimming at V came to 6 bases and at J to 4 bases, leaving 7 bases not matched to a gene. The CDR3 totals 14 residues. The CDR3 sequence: CASTPDRGIYGYTF. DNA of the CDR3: TGCGCCAGCACCCCTGACAGGGGGATCTATGGCTACACCTTC.

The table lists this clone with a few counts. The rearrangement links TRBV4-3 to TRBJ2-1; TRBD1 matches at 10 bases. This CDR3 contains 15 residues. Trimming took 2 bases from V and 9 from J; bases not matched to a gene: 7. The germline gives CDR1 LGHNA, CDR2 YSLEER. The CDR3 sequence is CASSQPGQGLGEQFF. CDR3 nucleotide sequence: TGCGCCAGCAGCCAACCGGGACAGGGGTTAGGTGAGCAGTTCTTC.

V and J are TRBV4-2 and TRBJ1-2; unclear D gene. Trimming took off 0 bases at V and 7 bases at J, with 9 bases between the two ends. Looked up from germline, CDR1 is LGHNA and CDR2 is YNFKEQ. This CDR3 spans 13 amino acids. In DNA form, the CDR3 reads TGTGCCAGCAGCCAAGATTTGCAGGCTGGCTACACCTTC. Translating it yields CASSQDLQAGYTF.

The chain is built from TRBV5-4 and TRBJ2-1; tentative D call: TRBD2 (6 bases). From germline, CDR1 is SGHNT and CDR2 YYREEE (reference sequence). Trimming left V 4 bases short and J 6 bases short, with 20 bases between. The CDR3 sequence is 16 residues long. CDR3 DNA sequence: TGTGCCAGCAGCCAAAGTACTAGCTCGTCGGGCAATGAGCAGTTCTTC. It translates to CASSQSTSSSGNEQFF.

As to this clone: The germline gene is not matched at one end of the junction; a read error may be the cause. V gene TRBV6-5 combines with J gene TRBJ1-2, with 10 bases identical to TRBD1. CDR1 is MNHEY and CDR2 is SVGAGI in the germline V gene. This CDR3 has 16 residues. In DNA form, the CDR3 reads TGTGCCGGCAGTTACGCGGGACAGGGGCCGAACTATGGCTACACCTTC. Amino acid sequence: CAGSYAGQGPNYGYTF.

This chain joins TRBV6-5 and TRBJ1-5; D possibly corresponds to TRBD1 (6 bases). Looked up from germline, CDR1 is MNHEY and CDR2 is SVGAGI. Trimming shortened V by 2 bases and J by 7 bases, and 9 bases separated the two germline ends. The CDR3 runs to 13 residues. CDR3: CASSYDRNQPQHF. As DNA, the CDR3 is TGTGCCAGCAGTTACGACAGGAACCAGCCCCAGCATTTT.

In DNA, the CDR3 is TGTGCCAGCAGCCCCAGGGGGCACGACACTGAAGCTTTCTTT. This encodes CASSPRGHDTEAFF. J is TRBJ1-1 and V is TRBV7-9; 8 nucleotides match TRBD1. The CDR3 runs 14 residues. Germline loops: CDR1 SEHNR, CDR2 FQNEAQ (reference sequence). Unmatched junction bases numbered 5, after V lost 5 bases and J lost 3 bases.

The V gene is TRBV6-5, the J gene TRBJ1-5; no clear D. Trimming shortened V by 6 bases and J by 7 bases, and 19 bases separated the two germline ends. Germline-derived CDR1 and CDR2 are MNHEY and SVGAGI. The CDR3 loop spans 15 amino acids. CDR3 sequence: CASRPGYSEGQPQHF. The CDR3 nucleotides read TGTGCCAGCAGACCCGGATACTCCGAGGGCCAGCCCCAGCATTTT.

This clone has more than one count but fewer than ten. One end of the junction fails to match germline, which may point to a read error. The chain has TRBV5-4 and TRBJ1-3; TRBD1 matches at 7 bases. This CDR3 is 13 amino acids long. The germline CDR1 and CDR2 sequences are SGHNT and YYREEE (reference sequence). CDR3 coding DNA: TGTGCCAGCAGCTTTAACAGGGGAAGCACCATATATTTT. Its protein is CASSFNRGSTIYF.

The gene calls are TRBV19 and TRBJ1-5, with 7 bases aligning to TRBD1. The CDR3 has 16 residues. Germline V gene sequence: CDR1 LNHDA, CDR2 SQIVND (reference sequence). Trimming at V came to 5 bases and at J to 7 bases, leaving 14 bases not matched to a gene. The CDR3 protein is CASSRDRVVLKQPQHF. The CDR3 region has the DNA TGTGCCAGTAGTCGTGACAGGGTAGTTTTAAAACAGCCCCAGCATTTT.

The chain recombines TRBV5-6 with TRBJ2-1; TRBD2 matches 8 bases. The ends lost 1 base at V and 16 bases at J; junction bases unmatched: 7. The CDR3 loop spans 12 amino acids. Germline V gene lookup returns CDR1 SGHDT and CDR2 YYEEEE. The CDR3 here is CASSLRSGGYFF. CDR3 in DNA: TGTGCCAGCAGCTTGAGGTCGGGGGGGTACTTCTTC.

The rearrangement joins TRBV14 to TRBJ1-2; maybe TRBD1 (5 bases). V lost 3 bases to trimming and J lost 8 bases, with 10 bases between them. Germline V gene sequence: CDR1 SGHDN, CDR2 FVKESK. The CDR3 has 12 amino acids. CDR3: CASSQGLGGYTF. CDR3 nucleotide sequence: TGTGCCAGCAGCCAGGGACTTGGAGGCTACACCTTC.